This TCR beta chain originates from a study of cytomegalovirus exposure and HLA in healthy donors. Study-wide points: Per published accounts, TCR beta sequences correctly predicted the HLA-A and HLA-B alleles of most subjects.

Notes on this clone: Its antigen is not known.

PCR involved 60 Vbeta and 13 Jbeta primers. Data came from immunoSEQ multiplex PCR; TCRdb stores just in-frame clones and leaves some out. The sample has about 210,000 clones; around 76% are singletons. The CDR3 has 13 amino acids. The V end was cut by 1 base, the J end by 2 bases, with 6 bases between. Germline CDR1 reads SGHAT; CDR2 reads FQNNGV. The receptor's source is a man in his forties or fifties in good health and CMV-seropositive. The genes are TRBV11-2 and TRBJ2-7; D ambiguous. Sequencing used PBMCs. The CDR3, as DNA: TGTGCCAGCAGCTTAGCGAGTACCTACGAGCAGTACTTC. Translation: CASSLASTYEQYF.